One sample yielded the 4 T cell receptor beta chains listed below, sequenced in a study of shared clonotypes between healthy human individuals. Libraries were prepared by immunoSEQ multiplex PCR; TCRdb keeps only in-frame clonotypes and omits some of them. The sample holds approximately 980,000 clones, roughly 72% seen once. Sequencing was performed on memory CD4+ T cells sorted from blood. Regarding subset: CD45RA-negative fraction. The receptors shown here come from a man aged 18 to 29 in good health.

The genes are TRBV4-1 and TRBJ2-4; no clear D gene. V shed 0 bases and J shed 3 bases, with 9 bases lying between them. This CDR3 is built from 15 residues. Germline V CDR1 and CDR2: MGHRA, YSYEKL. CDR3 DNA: TGCGCCAGCAGCCAAGATGATCAAGGCAAAAACATTCAGTACTTC. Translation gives CASSQDDQGKNIQYF.

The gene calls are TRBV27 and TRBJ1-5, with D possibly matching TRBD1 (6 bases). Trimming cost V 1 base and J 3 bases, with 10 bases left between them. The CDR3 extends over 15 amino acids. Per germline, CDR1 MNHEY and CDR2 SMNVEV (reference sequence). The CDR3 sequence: CASSLLGGDNQPQHF. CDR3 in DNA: TGTGCCAGCAGTTTATTAGGGGGGGACAATCAGCCCCAGCATTTT.

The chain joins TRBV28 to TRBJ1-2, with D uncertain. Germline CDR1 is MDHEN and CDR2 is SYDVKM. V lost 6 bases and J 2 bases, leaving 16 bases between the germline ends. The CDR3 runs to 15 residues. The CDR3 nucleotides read TGTGCCAGCAGCCTGCCGAGTGGAGGGAACTATGGCTACACCTTC. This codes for CASSLPSGGNYGYTF.

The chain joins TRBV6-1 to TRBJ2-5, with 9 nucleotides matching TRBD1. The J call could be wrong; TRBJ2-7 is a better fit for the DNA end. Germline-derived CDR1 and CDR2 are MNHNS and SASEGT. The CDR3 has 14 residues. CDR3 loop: CASGVRQGAYEQYF. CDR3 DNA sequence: TGTGCCAGCGGGGTTAGACAGGGGGCCTACGAGCAGTACTTC.